Listed below are T cell receptor beta chains from one sample, sequenced in a study of blood T cells in healthy people across ages. TCRdb recomputed calls from the 5' RACE reads with MiXCR, one row per CDR3 protein. This table holds some 760,000 distinct CDR3 sequences, roughly 25% found once. The sample was also linked to a second study, of T cells of mothers and their children.

Material: blood. These receptors all come from a boy aged 5-17 years in good health. Both conserved end residues are part of each CDR3. The D gene is left open where the match is weak. Clone size is stated in some rows and not others, as once, few, many or a class when expanded.

v_call,d_call,clone_size,j_call,cdr3_nt,cdr3_aa
TRBV18,-,-,TRBJ1-2,TGCGCCAGCTCACAGTCAGGGTTGGACTATGGCTACACCTTC,CASSQSGLDYGYTF
TRBV15,TRBD1,-,TRBJ2-7,TGTGCCACCAGCAGAGATCGGACAGGGTCCTACGAGCAGTACTTC,CATSRDRTGSYEQYF
TRBV7-3,-,few,TRBJ1-6,TGTGCCAGCAGCTTAACAGGAGGCGATAATTCACCCCTCCACTTT,CASSLTGGDNSPLHF
TRBV5-1,-,-,TRBJ2-5,TGCGCCAGCAGTTCAGGGGTTTGGCGAGAGACCCAGTACTTC,CASSSGVWRETQYF
TRBV9,-,-,TRBJ2-5,TGTGCCAGCAGCCCCGGGGGTAGCTGGGAGACCCAGTCCTTC,CASSPGGSWETQSF
TRBV29-1,-,-,TRBJ2-1,TGCAGCGTTGCGCCAGGCAGGCCCTACAATGAGCAGTTCTTC,CSVAPGRPYNEQFF
TRBV5-1,TRBD1,few,TRBJ2-1,TGCGCCAGCAGCTTGGGAAGACAGGGGTGGAATGAGCAGTTCTTC,CASSLGRQGWNEQFF
TRBV14,-,few,TRBJ1-2,TGTGCCAGCAGCCAATTCCAAATCTATGGCTACACCTTC,CASSQFQIYGYTF
TRBV7-9,TRBD1,few,TRBJ2-7,TGTGCCAGCAGCGGAGGGACAGGGGGCTACGAGCAGTACTTC,CASSGGTGGYEQYF
TRBV4-3,-,-,TRBJ1-2,TGCGCCAGCGGGTCTTACAAGAACTATGGCTACACCTTC,CASGSYKNYGYTF
TRBV10-3,-,-,TRBJ2-7,TGTGCCATCAGGGACTCGCAACCGTACGAGCAGTACTTC,CAIRDSQPYEQYF
TRBV20-1,-,once,TRBJ2-1,TGCAGTGCTAGAGATAAGACTAGTGGGAGTCTTAATGAGCAGTTCTTC,CSARDKTSGSLNEQFF